One and the same sample provided the 2 T cell receptor beta chains below, sequenced in a study of blood T cell repertoires in COVID-19. Method: immunoSEQ multiplex PCR; TCRdb's copy keeps in-frame clones and lacks some. The table records 55,000 to 95,000 clones, about four fifths of them present only once. Sequenced sample: peripheral blood. The receptors were sampled from a woman aged 70-85 years with acute or convalescent COVID-19.

This chain joins TRBV5-1 and TRBJ1-4; 10 bases are a match to TRBD1. Per the germline V gene, CDR1 is SGHRS and CDR2 is YFSETQ. This CDR3 is built from 18 residues. Unmatched junction bases numbered 12, after V lost 1 base and J lost 6 bases. The CDR3 loop is CASSLSSGTGAIYEKLFF. CDR3 sequence (DNA): TGCGCCAGCAGCTTGTCCTCCGGGACAGGGGCAATATATGAAAAACTGTTTTTT.

This chain uses TRBV2 with TRBJ2-3; the D gene is possibly TRBD1 (5 bases). The length of the CDR3 is 14 residues. The V and J ends lost 4 bases and 3 bases respectively, with 11 bases between them. Germline lookup yields CDR1 SNHLY and CDR2 FYNNEI. CDR3 sequence: CASSGPGRTDTQYF. CDR3 bases: TGTGCCAGCAGTGGACCAGGGCGAACAGATACGCAGTATTTT.